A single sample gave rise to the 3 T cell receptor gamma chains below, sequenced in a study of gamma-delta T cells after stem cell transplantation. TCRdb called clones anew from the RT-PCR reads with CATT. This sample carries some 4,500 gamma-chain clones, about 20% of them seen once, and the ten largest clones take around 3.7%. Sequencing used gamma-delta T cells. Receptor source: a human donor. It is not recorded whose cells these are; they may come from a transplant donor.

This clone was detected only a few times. CDR3 loop: CATWDRPLFNYYKKLF. In nucleotides, the CDR3 is TGTGCCACCTGGGACAGGCCCCTATTCAATTATTATAAGAAACTCTTT. The chain joins TRGV3 to TRGJ1 or TRGJ2. Germline CDR1 reads VTNTFY; CDR2 reads YDVSTARD (reference sequence). The V and J ends lost 0 bases and 1 base, in that order; junction bases with no gene match: 9. This CDR3 is 16 amino acids long.

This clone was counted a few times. The DNA of the CDR3 is TGTGCCACCTGGGACAGGCTTCGGGATTATAAGAAACTCTTT. This gives the protein CATWDRLRDYKKLF. This chain links TRGV3 with TRGJ1 or TRGJ2. Germline CDR1 is VTNTFY and CDR2 is YDVSTARD (reference sequence). After removal of 0 bases from V and 5 bases from J, the junction contained 7 bases not matched to a gene. The CDR3 contains 14 residues.

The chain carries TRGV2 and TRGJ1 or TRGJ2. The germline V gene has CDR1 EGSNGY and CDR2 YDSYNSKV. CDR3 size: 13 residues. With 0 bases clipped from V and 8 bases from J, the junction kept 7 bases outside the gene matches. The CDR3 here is CATWDGTSDKKLF. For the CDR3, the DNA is TGTGCCACCTGGGACGGGACCTCGGATAAGAAACTCTTT.